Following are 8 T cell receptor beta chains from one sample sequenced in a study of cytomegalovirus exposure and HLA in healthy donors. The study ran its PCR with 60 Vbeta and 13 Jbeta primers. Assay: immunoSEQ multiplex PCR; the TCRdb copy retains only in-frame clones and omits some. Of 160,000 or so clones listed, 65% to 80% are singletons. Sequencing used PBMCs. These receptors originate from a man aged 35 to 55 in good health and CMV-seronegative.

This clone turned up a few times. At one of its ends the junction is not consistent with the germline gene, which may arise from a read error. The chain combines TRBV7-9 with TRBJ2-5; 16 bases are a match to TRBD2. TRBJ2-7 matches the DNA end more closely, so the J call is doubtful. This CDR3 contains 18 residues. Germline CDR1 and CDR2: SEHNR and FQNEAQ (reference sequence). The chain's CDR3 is CSSSGPGTSGRVAYEQYF. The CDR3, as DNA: TGTTCCAGCAGCGGCCCCGGGACTAGCGGGAGGGTGGCCTACGAGCAGTACTTC.

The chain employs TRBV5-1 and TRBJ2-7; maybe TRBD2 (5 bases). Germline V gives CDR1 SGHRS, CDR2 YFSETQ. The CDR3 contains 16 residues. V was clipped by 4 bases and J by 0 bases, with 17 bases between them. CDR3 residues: CASSVEGSPSSYEQYF. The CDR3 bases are TGCGCCAGCAGCGTAGAGGGTTCTCCTAGCTCCTACGAGCAGTACTTC.

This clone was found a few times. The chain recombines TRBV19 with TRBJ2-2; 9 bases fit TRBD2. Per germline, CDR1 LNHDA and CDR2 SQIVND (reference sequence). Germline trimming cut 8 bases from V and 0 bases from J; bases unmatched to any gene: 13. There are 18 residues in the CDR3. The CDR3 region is CASGPLAGQWANTGELFF. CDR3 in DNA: TGTGCCAGTGGGCCCCTAGCGGGACAGTGGGCGAACACCGGGGAGCTGTTTTTT.

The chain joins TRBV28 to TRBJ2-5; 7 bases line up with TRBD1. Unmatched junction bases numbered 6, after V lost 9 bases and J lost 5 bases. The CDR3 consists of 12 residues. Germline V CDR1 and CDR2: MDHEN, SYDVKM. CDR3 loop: CASETGMETQYF. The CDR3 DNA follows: TGTGCCAGTGAGACAGGGATGGAGACCCAGTACTTC. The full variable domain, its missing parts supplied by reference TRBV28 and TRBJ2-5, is DVKVTQSSRYLVKRTGEKVFLECVQDMDHENMFWYRQDPGLGLRLIYFSYDVKMKEKGDIPEGYSVSREKKERFSLILESASTNQTSMYLCASETGMETQYFGPGTRLLVL.

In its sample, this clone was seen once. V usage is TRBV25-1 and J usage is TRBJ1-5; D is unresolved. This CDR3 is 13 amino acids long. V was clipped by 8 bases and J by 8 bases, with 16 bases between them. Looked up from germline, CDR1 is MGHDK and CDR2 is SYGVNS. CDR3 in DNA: TGTGCCAGCGGTGGCAGCTATGAGGAGCCCCAGCATTTT. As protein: CASGGSYEEPQHF.

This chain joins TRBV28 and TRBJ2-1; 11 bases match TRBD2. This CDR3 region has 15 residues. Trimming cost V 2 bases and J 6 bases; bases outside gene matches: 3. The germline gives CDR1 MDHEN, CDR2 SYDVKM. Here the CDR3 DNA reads TGTGCCAGCAGTTTACTTAGCGGGAGGGCCAATGAGCAGTTCTTC. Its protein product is CASSLLSGRANEQFF.

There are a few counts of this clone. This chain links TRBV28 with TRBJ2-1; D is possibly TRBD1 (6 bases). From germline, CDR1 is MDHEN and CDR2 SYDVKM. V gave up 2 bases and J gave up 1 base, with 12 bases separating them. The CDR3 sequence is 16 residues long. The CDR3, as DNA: TGTGCCAGCAGTTTAATCACAGGGTATTCCTACAATGAGCAGTTCTTC. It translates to CASSLITGYSYNEQFF.

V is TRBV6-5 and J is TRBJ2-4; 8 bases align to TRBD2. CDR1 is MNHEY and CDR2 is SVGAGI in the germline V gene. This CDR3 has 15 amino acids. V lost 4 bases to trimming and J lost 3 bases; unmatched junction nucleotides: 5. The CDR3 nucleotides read TGTGCCAGCAGTTGGACGACTAGCGACAAAAACATTCAGTACTTC. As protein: CASSWTTSDKNIQYF.